The 18 T cell receptor beta chains reported below all come from one sample, sequenced in a study of blood T cell repertoires in COVID-19. Generated by immunoSEQ multiplex PCR, the TCRdb table keeps only in-frame clones and is missing some. The sample consists of 15,000 to 20,000 clones, 82% of them appearing once. The specimen was peripheral blood. These receptors were collected from a man older than 75 with active COVID-19.

The chain employs TRBV2 and TRBJ2-7; 11 bases agree with TRBD2. Trimming removed 5 bases from V and 6 bases from J; junction bases left unmatched: 6. The CDR3 is made up of 14 amino acids. Germline loops: CDR1 SNHLY, CDR2 FYNNEI. CDR3 sequence reads: CASSIAGGPAEQYF. CDR3 sequence (DNA): TGTGCCAGCAGTATAGCGGGAGGGCCGGCCGAGCAGTACTTC. Based on the CDR3 plus reference TRBV2 and TRBJ2-7, the full variable domain is EPEVTQTPSHQVTQMGQEVILRCVPISNHLYFYWYRQILGQKVEFLVSFYNNEISEKSEIFDDQFSVERPDGSNFTLKIRSTKLEDSAMYFCASSIAGGPAEQYFGPGTRLTVT.

V is TRBV5-5 and J is TRBJ1-6, with 8 bases fitting TRBD1. CDR1 and CDR2 (germline): SGHKS, YYEKEE (reference sequence). The trim removed 0 bases at V and 9 bases at J, leaving 5 bases unmatched. CDR3 length: 15 residues. The CDR3 region has the DNA TGTGCCAGCAGCTTGGGGACAGGGAATAGTTCACCCCTCCACTTT. It specifies CASSLGTGNSSPLHF.

The CDR3 DNA is TGTGCCAGCAGCTTTAGCAGTTTTAATGAAAAACTGTTTTTT. It codes for CASSFSSFNEKLFF. The gene calls are TRBV7-2 and TRBJ1-4; D is uncertain. This CDR3 has 14 amino acids. Between the trimmed V and J ends, which lost 3 bases and 4 bases, there was a span of 9 bases. CDR1 and CDR2 from the germline V gene are SGHTA and FQGNSA.

This clone was counted a few times. The chain joins TRBV28 to TRBJ1-6; 7 bases match TRBD1. The CDR3 totals 12 residues. Germline CDR1 reads MDHEN; CDR2 reads SYDVKM. V lost 10 bases to trimming and J lost 13 bases; unmatched junction nucleotides: 10. The CDR3 loop is CATLQGFRPLHF. The CDR3 DNA follows: TGTGCCACCCTACAGGGGTTTAGGCCCCTCCACTTT.

This rearrangement joins TRBV6-6 to TRBJ2-7; 9 positions match TRBD1. Trimming took 6 bases from V and 6 from J; bases not matched to a gene: 6. Per the germline V gene, CDR1 is MNHNY and CDR2 is SVGAGI (reference sequence). The CDR3 contains 13 residues. CDR3 nucleotides: TGTGCCAGCAGGCAAGGACAGGGGTCCGAGCAGTACTTC. It codes for CASRQGQGSEQYF.

The CDR3, as DNA: TGTGCCAGCTCACCATCCGGACAGGGAAATCAGCCCCAGCATTTT. Translation gives CASSPSGQGNQPQHF. The J gene is TRBJ1-5, the V gene TRBV18, with 8 bases matching TRBD1. Germline V gene lookup returns CDR1 KGHSH and CDR2 LQKENI. The CDR3 has 15 amino acids. V lost 2 bases, J lost 4 bases, and 4 bases stayed unmatched.

V and J are TRBV28 and TRBJ2-7, with D unresolved. The germline V gene encodes CDR1 MDHEN and CDR2 SYDVKM. V was shortened by 1 base and J by 0 bases, with 19 bases between the two germline ends. CDR3 length equals 18 residues. CDR3: CASSLSTYSRRGSYEQYF. The CDR3 DNA reads as TGTGCCAGCAGTTTATCCACATACTCCCGCCGCGGCTCCTACGAGCAGTACTTC.

The rearrangement joins TRBV18 to TRBJ2-1; 7 bases are a match to TRBD2. V shed 2 bases, J shed 3 bases, and the junction held 7 bases outside the gene matches. CDR1 is KGHSH, CDR2 LQKENI, per germline. This CDR3 comprises 16 residues. This CDR3 is CASSPIGSGIYNEQFF. The CDR3 coding sequence is TGTGCCAGCTCACCAATCGGAAGCGGGATCTACAATGAGCAGTTCTTC.

The chain links TRBV7-2 to TRBJ1-4; 11 bases map to TRBD1. This CDR3 has 15 residues. Losses at the gene ends were 1 base for V and 7 bases for J; bases not matched to a gene: 2. Germline V gives CDR1 SGHTA, CDR2 FQGNSA. The CDR3 loop is CASSLGGQGGEKLFF. The CDR3 bases are TGTGCCAGCAGCTTAGGGGGACAGGGGGGTGAAAAACTGTTTTTT.

The rearrangement uses TRBV5-1 and TRBJ1-2, with D uncertain. CDR3 size: 13 residues. CDR1 is SGHRS, CDR2 YFSETQ, per germline. Trimming cost V 2 bases and J 4 bases, with 9 bases left between them. The CDR3 reads CASSFGTSYGYTF. DNA of the CDR3: TGCGCCAGCAGCTTTGGCACAAGCTATGGCTACACCTTC. Based on the CDR3 plus reference TRBV5-1 and TRBJ1-2, the full variable domain is KAGVTQTPRYLIKTRGQQVTLSCSPISGHRSVSWYQQTPGQGLQFLFEYFSETQRNKGNFPGRFSGRQFSNSRSEMNVSTLELGDSALYLCASSFGTSYGYTFGSGTRLTVV.

This chain joins TRBV19 and TRBJ2-1, with 9 nucleotides matching TRBD2. Trimming cost V 4 bases and J 8 bases; bases outside gene matches: 18. Looked up from germline, CDR1 is LNHDA and CDR2 is SQIVND (reference sequence). This CDR3 region has 18 residues. The CDR3 is CASSRPMREGPGKDEQFF. CDR3 in DNA: TGTGCCAGTAGTAGGCCAATGCGGGAGGGCCCGGGGAAGGATGAGCAGTTCTTC. The full variable domain, completed using reference TRBV19 and TRBJ2-1, is DGGITQSPKYLFRKEGQNVTLSCEQNLNHDAMYWYRQDPGQGLRLIYYSQIVNDFQKGDIAEGYSVSREKKESFPLTVTSAQKNPTAFYLCASSRPMREGPGKDEQFFGPGTRLTVL.

J is TRBJ2-5 and V is TRBV6-5, with 8 bases that match TRBD1. After removal of 8 bases from V and 0 bases from J, the junction contained 8 bases not matched to a gene. Germline CDR1 reads MNHEY; CDR2 reads SVGAGI. The CDR3 is made up of 15 amino acids. CDR3 sequence reads: CASVSGGGYQETQYF. CDR3 bases: TGTGCCAGCGTGTCAGGGGGCGGGTACCAAGAGACCCAGTACTTC.

This rearrangement joins TRBV10-2 to TRBJ2-1, with 9 bases fitting TRBD1. CDR3 size: 16 residues. Germline loops: CDR1 WSHSY, CDR2 SAAADI. The J segment lost 2 bases and the V segment lost 2 bases, leaving 4 bases of the junction unmatched. The DNA for the CDR3 is TGCGCCAGCAGTGAGAGGACAGGGGTCGCCTACAATGAGCAGTTCTTC. As protein: CASSERTGVAYNEQFF.

This clone was observed a single time. The chain employs TRBV19 and TRBJ1-5; the D is unclear. V was shortened by 5 bases and J by 4 bases, with 9 bases between the two germline ends. The CDR3 has 13 residues. Germline V gives CDR1 LNHDA, CDR2 SQIVND (reference sequence). In DNA form, the CDR3 reads TGTGCCAGTAGTCAGGCAGCTAATCAGCCCCAGCATTTT. Residues: CASSQAANQPQHF.

The chain recombines TRBV19 with TRBJ2-5; tentatively, D is TRBD2 (9 bases). The CDR3 length is 14 residues. The germline V and J ends were trimmed by 6 bases and 4 bases, with 15 bases remaining between them. Germline CDR1 is LNHDA and CDR2 is SQIVND (reference sequence). CDR3 region: CASSTGGLAETQYF. DNA for the CDR3: TGTGCCAGTAGCACAGGGGGACTAGCAGAGACCCAGTACTTC.

The V gene is TRBV28, the J gene TRBJ1-2; 7 nucleotides align to TRBD1. CDR1 is MDHEN and CDR2 is SYDVKM in the germline V gene. After removal of 5 bases from V and 1 base from J, the junction contained 4 bases not matched to a gene. This CDR3 spans 14 amino acids. The CDR3 protein is CASSGQVVNYGYTF. The CDR3 DNA is TGTGCCAGCAGTGGACAGGTCGTTAACTATGGCTACACCTTC.

The rearrangement uses TRBV28 and TRBJ2-1, with D possibly being TRBD2 (6 bases). Germline CDR1 and CDR2: MDHEN and SYDVKM. V was trimmed by 2 bases and J by 0 bases, leaving 8 bases between them. The CDR3 spans 15 residues. CDR3 region: CASSLGGGSYNEQFF. The CDR3 DNA reads as TGTGCCAGCAGTTTAGGGGGAGGCTCCTACAATGAGCAGTTCTTC. The full variable domain, in which reference TRBV28 and TRBJ2-1 provide the parts outside the CDR3, is DVKVTQSSRYLVKRTGEKVFLECVQDMDHENMFWYRQDPGLGLRLIYFSYDVKMKEKGDIPEGYSVSREKKERFSLILESASTNQTSMYLCASSLGGGSYNEQFFGPGTRLTVL.

The J gene is TRBJ1-1, the V gene TRBV3-1 (or the pseudogene TRBV3-2); 7 nucleotides match TRBD1. With V trimmed by 6 bases and J by 4 bases, 11 bases remained unmatched. From germline, CDR1 is LGHDT and CDR2 YNNKEL (reference sequence). The CDR3 is made up of 15 amino acids. CDR3 nucleotides: TGTGCCAGCAGACCCGGAACAGGGGTGGGCACTGAAGCTTTCTTT. Translating gives CASRPGTGVGTEAFF.